The 19 T cell receptor beta chains in this list originate from one sample, sequenced in a study of beta chain features in type 1 diabetes. Study-level findings and limits: All four CD4+ subsets from Type 1 diabetes patients carried moderately but significantly shorter TCRB CDR3s.

Sequencing targeted expressed TCRB transcripts, as all isolated RNA had been reverse transcribed. Repertoires were generated with immunoSEQ multiplex PCR, while TCRdb's copy carries only in-frame clones and drops some. Here the sample spans hundreds of thousands of clones, 13% being singletons. No cognate antigen is known for these TCRs. Source material: naive CD4+ T cells from blood. These receptors were taken from a man younger than 35 with type 1 diabetes.

This clone was seen a few times. The chain recombines TRBV7-2 with TRBJ1-6; no clear D gene. Trimming took 0 bases from V and 11 from J, leaving 14 bases between them. The CDR3 is 15 residues long. Germline assignment: CDR1 SGHTA and CDR2 FQGNSA. CDR3 sequence reads: CASSLAPGLGAPLHF. CDR3 coding DNA: TGTGCCAGCAGCTTAGCTCCGGGCCTCGGGGCACCCCTCCACTTT.

This clone occurred a few times. This rearrangement joins TRBV10-3 to TRBJ2-5, with unresolved D. Trimming shortened V by 0 bases and J by 1 base, and 9 bases separated the two germline ends. Germline CDR1 ENHRY, CDR2 SYGVKD. This CDR3 contains 15 residues. The CDR3: CAISESTSTQETQYF. The CDR3, as DNA: TGTGCCATCAGTGAGTCGACCAGCACCCAAGAGACCCAGTACTTC.

This chain connects TRBV7-2 to TRBJ1-4; 7 bases fit TRBD1. The CDR3 contains 14 residues. Germline V lookup: CDR1 SGHTA, CDR2 FQGNSA. V lost 7 bases and J lost 8; bases outside the gene matches: 10. CDR3 coding DNA: TGTGCCAGCACTCCAGACAGGGAGGGCGAAAAACTGTTTTTT. Translation gives CASTPDREGEKLFF.

There are a few counts of this clone. V and J are TRBV18 and TRBJ2-2; no clear D gene. In germline, CDR1 is KGHSH, CDR2 LQKENI. This CDR3 is built from 15 residues. With 6 bases removed from V and 1 base from J, the gap between germline ends came to 12 bases. The CDR3 region has the DNA TGTGCCAGCTCTCTCAGTCGAGGGAACACCGGGGAGCTGTTTTTT. It specifies CASSLSRGNTGELFF.

This clone was counted a few times. The same CDR3 also results from other DNA sequences found in this sample. The V gene is TRBV6-5, the J gene TRBJ1-2, with D tentatively TRBD1 (6 bases). From germline, CDR1 is MNHEY and CDR2 SVGAGI. Trimming took off 0 bases at V and 3 bases at J, with 8 bases between the two ends. The CDR3 covers 14 residues. The CDR3, as DNA: TGTGCCAGCAGTTACTCGGCAGGGGACTATGGCTACACCTTC. This codes for CASSYSAGDYGYTF.

The CDR3 region has the DNA TGTGCCAGCAGTTCGGGACTAGCGGGAAACAATGAGCAGTTCTTC. Translating it yields CASSSGLAGNNEQFF. V usage is TRBV6-5 and J usage is TRBJ2-1; TRBD2 aligns across 13 bases. CDR1 is MNHEY and CDR2 is SVGAGI in the germline V gene. The CDR3 has 15 residues. V shed 4 bases and J 5 bases; nucleotides not matched to a gene: 2.

This clone was seen a handful of times. J is TRBJ2-3 and V is TRBV7-9, with D maybe TRBD2 (7 bases). The V end was cut by 2 bases, the J end by 1 base, with 13 bases between. Germline V gene lookup returns CDR1 SEHNR and CDR2 FQNEAQ (reference sequence). This CDR3 comprises 16 residues. The DNA for the CDR3 is TGTGCCAGCAGCTTACTGCGGGGGCCTGGCACAGATACGCAGTATTTT. Translated: CASSLLRGPGTDTQYF.

V and J are TRBV19 and TRBJ1-1; possible D gene TRBD1, 6 bases. The germline gives CDR1 LNHDA, CDR2 SQIVND (reference sequence). CDR3 length: 11 residues. With 6 bases removed from V and 11 bases from J, the gap between germline ends came to 13 bases. In DNA, the CDR3 is TGTGCCAGTAGCTCAGGGGATGGGGCTTTCTTT. Translating it yields CASSSGDGAFF. The entire variable domain, with the rest obtained from reference TRBV19 and TRBJ1-1, is as follows: DGGITQSPKYLFRKEGQNVTLSCEQNLNHDAMYWYRQDPGQGLRLIYYSQIVNDFQKGDIAEGYSVSREKKESFPLTVTSAQKNPTAFYLCASSSGDGAFFGQGTRLTVV.

This chain joins TRBV5-1 and TRBJ1-6; 8 bases line up with TRBD1. Germline CDR1 is SGHRS and CDR2 is YFSETQ. With V trimmed by 4 bases and J by 8 bases, 5 bases remained unmatched. The CDR3 has 14 residues. CDR3 loop: CASSGTGGDSPLHF. In nucleotides, the CDR3 is TGCGCCAGCAGCGGGACAGGCGGTGATTCACCCCTCCACTTT.

V usage is TRBV5-1 and J usage is TRBJ1-2; 9 bases match TRBD1. After removal of 3 bases from V and 7 bases from J, the junction contained 13 bases not matched to a gene. This CDR3 is built from 16 residues. Per the germline V gene, CDR1 is SGHRS and CDR2 is YFSETQ. The CDR3 reads CASSSSWDRDGFGYTF. CDR3 nucleotides: TGCGCCAGCAGCTCCTCCTGGGACAGGGACGGTTTTGGCTACACCTTC.

The V and J genes are TRBV5-1 and TRBJ2-6, with D possibly being TRBD2 (6 bases). The V gene's germline CDR1 is SGHRS and CDR2 YFSETQ. This CDR3 region has 15 residues. Trimming took 3 bases from V and 2 from J, leaving 9 bases between them. CDR3 sequence: CASSSAGTGANVLTF. CDR3 bases: TGCGCCAGCAGCTCCGCGGGGACTGGGGCCAACGTCCTGACTTTC.

The rearrangement uses TRBV30 and TRBJ2-7; 8 bases are shared with TRBD1. The CDR3 sequence is 14 residues long. Per the germline V gene, CDR1 is GTSNPN and CDR2 is SVGIG (reference sequence). The V segment lost 3 bases and the J segment 4 bases; nucleotides outside the gene matches: 8. CDR3 coding DNA: TGTGCCTGGAGCCCCACGGGACAGGAGTACGAGCAGTACTTC. It is translated as CAWSPTGQEYEQYF. Looking up the rest from reference TRBV30 and TRBJ2-7 gives the full variable domain: SQTIHQWPATLVQPVGSPLSLECTVEGTSNPNLYWYRQAAGRGLQLLFYSVGIGQISSEVPQNLSASRPQDRQFILSSKKLLLSDSGFYLCAWSPTGQEYEQYFGPGTRLTVT.

V and J are TRBV13 and TRBJ2-1; 12 bases are a match to TRBD1. CDR3 length: 17 amino acids. Trimming cost V 4 bases and J 5 bases; bases outside gene matches: 9. Germline V gene sequence: CDR1 PRHDT, CDR2 FYEKMQ (reference sequence). The CDR3 reads CASSSWGDRGQHNEQFF. As DNA, the CDR3 is TGTGCCAGCAGCTCCTGGGGGGACAGGGGGCAACACAATGAGCAGTTCTTC. Full variable domain (outside the CDR3, taken from reference TRBV13 and TRBJ2-1): AAGVIQSPRHLIKEKRETATLKCYPIPRHDTVYWYQQGPGQDPQFLISFYEKMQSDKGSIPDRFSAQQFSDYHSELNMSSLELGDSALYFCASSSWGDRGQHNEQFFGPGTRLTVL.

This clone appeared a few times. The chain links TRBV27 to TRBJ1-5, with D unresolved. This CDR3 is 13 amino acids long. Per the germline V gene, CDR1 is MNHEY and CDR2 is SMNVEV (reference sequence). With 11 bases removed from V and 3 bases from J, the gap between germline ends came to 14 bases. CDR3: CAVGWVHNQPQHF. CDR3 bases: TGTGCCGTCGGGTGGGTTCACAATCAGCCCCAGCATTTT.

This clone showed up just a few times. The chain carries TRBV7-9 and TRBJ2-5; 7 bases agree with TRBD2. CDR3 length: 15 amino acids. The germline CDR1 and CDR2 sequences are SEHNR and FQNEAQ (reference sequence). J gave up 3 bases and V 5 bases, and 9 bases lay outside the gene matches. The CDR3 sequence: CASSPGTILEETQYF. The CDR3 bases are TGTGCCAGCAGCCCCGGGACTATACTGGAAGAGACCCAGTACTTC.

This clone was recorded a few times. This chain connects TRBV7-2 to TRBJ1-2, with no clear D. V lost 4 bases to trimming and J lost 7 bases, with 16 bases between them. Per germline, CDR1 SGHTA and CDR2 FQGNSA. CDR3 size: 14 residues. CDR3 bases: TGTGCCAGCAGCTCCCCGACGGAGGCGTCTGGCTACACCTTC. Translated: CASSSPTEASGYTF.

This clone was seen a few times. This chain uses TRBV18 with TRBJ2-3; 7 nucleotides align to TRBD1. The length of the CDR3 is 15 residues. Germline V lookup: CDR1 KGHSH, CDR2 LQKENI. V lost 4 bases to trimming and J lost 6 bases; unmatched junction nucleotides: 10. CDR3 region: CASSRPGTALDTQYF. The DNA of the CDR3 is TGTGCCAGCTCACGTCCCGGGACAGCTCTTGATACGCAGTATTTT.

This clone was detected a few times. The rearrangement uses TRBV25-1 and TRBJ1-3; D is perhaps TRBD1 (6 bases). The CDR3 length is 15 residues. The V gene lost 3 bases and the J gene lost 1 base, with 10 bases spanning the gap. The germline V gene has CDR1 MGHDK and CDR2 SYGVNS. CDR3 region: CASSEGGASGNTIYF. The CDR3 nucleotides are TGTGCCAGCAGTGAGGGGGGCGCATCTGGAAACACCATATATTTT. Supplemented by reference TRBV25-1 and TRBJ1-3, the full variable domain reads EADIYQTPRYLVIGTGKKITLECSQTMGHDKMYWYQQDPGMELHLIHYSYGVNSTEKGDLSSESTVSRIRTEHFPLTLESARPSHTSQYLCASSEGGASGNTIYFGEGSWLTVV.

The gene calls are TRBV6-6 and TRBJ2-2; TRBD2 aligns across 8 bases. The V segment lost 7 bases and the J segment 1 base; nucleotides outside the gene matches: 5. The germline V gene encodes CDR1 MNHNY and CDR2 SVGAGI (reference sequence). The CDR3 loop spans 15 amino acids. The chain's CDR3 is CASKAGGLNTGELFF. The DNA of the CDR3 is TGTGCCAGCAAGGCGGGGGGCCTGAACACCGGGGAGCTGTTTTTT.